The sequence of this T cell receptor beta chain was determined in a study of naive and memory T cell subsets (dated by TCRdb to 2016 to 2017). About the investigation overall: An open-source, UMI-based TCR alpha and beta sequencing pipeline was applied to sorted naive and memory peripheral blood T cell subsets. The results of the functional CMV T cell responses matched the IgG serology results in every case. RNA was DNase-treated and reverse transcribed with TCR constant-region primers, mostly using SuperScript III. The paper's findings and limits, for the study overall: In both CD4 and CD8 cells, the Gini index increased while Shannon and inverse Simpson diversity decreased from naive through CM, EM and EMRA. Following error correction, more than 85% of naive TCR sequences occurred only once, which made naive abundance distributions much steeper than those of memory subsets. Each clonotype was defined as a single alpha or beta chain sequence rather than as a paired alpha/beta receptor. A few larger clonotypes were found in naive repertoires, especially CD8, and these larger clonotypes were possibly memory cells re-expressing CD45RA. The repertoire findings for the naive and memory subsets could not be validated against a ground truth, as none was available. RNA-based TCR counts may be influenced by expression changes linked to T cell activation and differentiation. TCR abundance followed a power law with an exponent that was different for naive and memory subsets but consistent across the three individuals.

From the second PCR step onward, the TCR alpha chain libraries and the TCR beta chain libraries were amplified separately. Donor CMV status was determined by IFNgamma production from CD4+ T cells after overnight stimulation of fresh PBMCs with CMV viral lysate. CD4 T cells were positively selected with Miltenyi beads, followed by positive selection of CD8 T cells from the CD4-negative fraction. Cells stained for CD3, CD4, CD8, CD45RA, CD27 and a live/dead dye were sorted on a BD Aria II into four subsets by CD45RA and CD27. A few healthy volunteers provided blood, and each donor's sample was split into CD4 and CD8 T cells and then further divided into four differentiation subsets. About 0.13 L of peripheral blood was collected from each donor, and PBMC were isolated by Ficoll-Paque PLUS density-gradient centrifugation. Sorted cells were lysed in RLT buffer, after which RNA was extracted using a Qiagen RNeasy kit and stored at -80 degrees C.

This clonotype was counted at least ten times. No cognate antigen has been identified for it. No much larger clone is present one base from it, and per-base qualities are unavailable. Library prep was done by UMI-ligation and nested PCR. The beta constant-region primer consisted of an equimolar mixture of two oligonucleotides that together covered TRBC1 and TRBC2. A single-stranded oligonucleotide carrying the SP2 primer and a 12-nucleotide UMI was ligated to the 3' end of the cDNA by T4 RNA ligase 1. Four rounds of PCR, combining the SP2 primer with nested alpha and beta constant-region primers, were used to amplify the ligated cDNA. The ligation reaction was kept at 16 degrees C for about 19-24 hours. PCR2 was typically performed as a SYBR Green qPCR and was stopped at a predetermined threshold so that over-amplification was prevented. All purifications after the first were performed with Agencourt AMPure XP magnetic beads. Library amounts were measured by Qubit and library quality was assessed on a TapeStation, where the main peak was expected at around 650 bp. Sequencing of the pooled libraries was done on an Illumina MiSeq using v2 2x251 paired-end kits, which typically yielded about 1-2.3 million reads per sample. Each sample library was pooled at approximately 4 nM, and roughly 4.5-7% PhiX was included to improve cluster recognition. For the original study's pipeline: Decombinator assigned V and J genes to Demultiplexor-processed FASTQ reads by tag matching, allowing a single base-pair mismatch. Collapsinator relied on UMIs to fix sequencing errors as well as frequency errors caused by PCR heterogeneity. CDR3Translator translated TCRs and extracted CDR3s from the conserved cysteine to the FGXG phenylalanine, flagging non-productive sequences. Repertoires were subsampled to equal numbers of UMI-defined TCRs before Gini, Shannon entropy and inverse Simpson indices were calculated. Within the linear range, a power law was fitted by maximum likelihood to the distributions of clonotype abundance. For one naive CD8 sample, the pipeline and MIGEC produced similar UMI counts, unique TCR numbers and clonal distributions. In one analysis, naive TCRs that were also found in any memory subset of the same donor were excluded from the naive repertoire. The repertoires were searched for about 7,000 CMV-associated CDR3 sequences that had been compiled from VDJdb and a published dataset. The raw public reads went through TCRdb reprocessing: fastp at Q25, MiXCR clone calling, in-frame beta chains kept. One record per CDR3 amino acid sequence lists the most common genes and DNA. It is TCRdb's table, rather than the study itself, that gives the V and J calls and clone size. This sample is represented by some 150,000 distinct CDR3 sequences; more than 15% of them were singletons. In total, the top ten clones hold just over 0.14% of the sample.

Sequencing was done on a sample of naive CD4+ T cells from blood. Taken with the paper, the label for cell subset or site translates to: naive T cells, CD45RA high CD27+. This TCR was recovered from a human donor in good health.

DNA sequence: TGCAGTGCTGGTAGCGGGTACGACACAGATACGCAGTATTTT. It translates to CSAGSGYDTDTQYF. This chain is built from TRBV20-1 and TRBJ2-3; TRBD2 fits 7 bases in the junction. The germline V end is reduced by 5 bases and the J end by 2 bases; junction bases left unmatched: 7. Including cysteine and phenylalanine, the CDR3 has 14 amino acids. The read is trimmed to its CDR3 DNA, 42 bases read in frame from base 1. The CDR1 and CDR2 encoded by the germline V gene (reference sequence) are DFQATT and SNEGSKA.